This record covers a single T cell receptor (beta chain). Only one count was recorded for this clonotype. It lacks a known antigen. No per-base quality is available; no much larger clone lies one base away. The library was prepared using 5' RACE. The reads were generated on an Illumina HiSeq 2500. A second about 7 to 12 cycle PCR used a sample-barcoded 5' primer and a J-beta primer mix. A unique molecular identifier was introduced onto each TCR beta cDNA molecule by a template-switch 5' adaptor carrying 12 random nucleotides. Each sample yielded at least 3 million CDR3-containing paired-end reads. All of the RNA was converted into first-strand cDNA using the Mint cDNA synthesis kit, with a TRBC-specific oligonucleotide serving as the primer. All cDNA was treated with uracil-DNA glycosylase and then went through a first 18-cycle PCR with the universal primers M1SS and BC2_uni_R. The study's own analysis went as follows. Normalization of each sample was performed by random selection of 1 million high-quality reads, each carrying a distinct molecular identifier. Reads with shared molecular identifiers were discarded instead of being binned into consensus sequences. MiTCR, set to a Q25 quality threshold and the strictest error-elimination algorithm, was used for CDR3 identification, clonotype clustering and error correction. A nonparametric unseen species model with Euler transformation was used to estimate lower-bound total TCR beta diversity. TCRdb redid the processing of the public reads, applying fastp at Q25 and MiXCR, and retained in-frame beta chains. Identical CDR3 proteins give one entry, which carries the most common genes and DNA. It is TCRdb's table, rather than the study itself, that gives the V and J calls and clone size. Counted in this sample were 1,100,000 or so distinct CDR3 sequences; under 45% of them appeared once. 15% to 20% of the sample is taken by the ten largest.

This sample was taken from a study of blood T cells in healthy people across ages (dated by TCRdb to between 2014 and 2017). Regarding the research as a whole: In model experiments, template switching captured about one uniquely barcoded TCR beta cDNA molecule for every two T cells. To avoid experimental bias, donors of different ages were distributed randomly across sequencing lanes. The study measured age-related changes in TCR beta repertoire diversity using deep sequencing normalized with unique cDNA molecular identifiers. Using the same blood draw, the study looked at two additional independent replicas of 1 million unique cDNA reads for two donors, one aged 18 to 30 and the other aged 80 or older. The donors were divided into four age groups: young (average around 16 years), middle-aged (approximately 41), aged (about 60) and long-lived (roughly 82). General conclusions and limits of the study: As age increased, observed TCR beta diversity per million T cells dropped in a roughly linear way, and a significant reduction was already evident by age 40. A strong correlation was found between observed TCR beta diversity and the percentage of naive T cells measured by flow cytometry. Because the CMV infection status of the donors was unknown, age-related changes in expanded clonotypes may potentially have been confounded. Compared with the aged group, the long-lived group had more naive CD4+ T cells, fewer expanded clones and increased TCR diversity, a pattern suggesting age selection. Estimates of total diversity from one million sequenced T cells were regarded as lower bounds and underestimates. Bulk unsorted PBMC profiling prevented conclusive comparison of naive and antigen-experienced compartments.

Systemically healthy Caucasian individuals from Russia, some 40 in total and aged roughly 6 to 100 years, were included as donors. Ten milliliters of peripheral blood were drawn from each donor into EDTA-treated Vacutainer tubes. PBMCs were isolated by Ficoll-Paque density-gradient centrifugation, with at least 6.5 million obtained per sample. Trizol reagent was used to extract total RNA from PBMCs, with at least 6 micrograms per sample. Naive CD45RAhigh/CD27high T cell percentages were measured by flow cytometry on a PBMC aliquot from every donor. The CDR3, cysteine through phenylalanine, is 15 amino acids long. Just CDR3 DNA is preserved here, 45 bases in frame from base 1. Based on the germline V gene (reference sequence), the CDR1 and CDR2 sequences are LGHDT and YNNKEL. For this chain, trimming is 5 bases at the V end and 4 bases at the J end, and the number of junction bases without a gene match is 6.

Input material: blood. The source of this sequence is a woman aged 60 to 75 in good health. Recombination connected TRBV3-1 to TRBJ2-2, with 8 bases matching TRBD1. The DNA is as follows: TGTGCCAGCAGCGTCGACAGGGGAGGCACCGGGGAGCTGTTTTTT. Its protein product is CASSVDRGGTGELFF.